These T cell receptor beta chains were read from a single sample in a study of T cell responses to AZD1222 COVID-19 vaccine. Repertoires were generated with immunoSEQ multiplex PCR, while TCRdb's copy carries only in-frame clones and drops some. Altogether under 150,000 clones are present, 80% to 90% being singletons, with the ten largest covering about 9.9%. Sequences were derived from peripheral blood, sampled 28 days after the second AZD1222 dose. The source is an adult who received the AZD1222 COVID-19 vaccine. The conserved cysteine and the conserved F or W are not part of the CDR3 here. Fields, in order: D gene, V gene, J gene, CDR3 protein. A D gene is named only where the DNA matches it firmly.

d_gene: TRBD1
v_gene: TRBV5-1
j_gene: TRBJ2-7
CDR3aa: ASSLEQGNYEQY

d_gene: TRBD1
v_gene: TRBV18
j_gene: TRBJ1-1
CDR3aa: ASSGTGVNTEAF

d_gene: .
v_gene: TRBV21-1
j_gene: TRBJ2-1
CDR3aa: ASNPGRVYNEQF

d_gene: TRBD1
v_gene: TRBV29-1
j_gene: TRBJ2-1
CDR3aa: SVVGTGPNEQF

d_gene: .
v_gene: TRBV5-4
j_gene: TRBJ2-5
CDR3aa: ASSLDETQY

d_gene: TRBD2
v_gene: TRBV5-1
j_gene: TRBJ2-3
CDR3aa: ASSRTSGSKDTQY

d_gene: .
v_gene: TRBV7-9
j_gene: TRBJ2-7
CDR3aa: ASSLDGASDYEQY

d_gene: .
v_gene: TRBV10-3
j_gene: TRBJ2-5
CDR3aa: AISDAAATQETQY

d_gene: TRBD1
v_gene: TRBV5-4
j_gene: TRBJ1-1
CDR3aa: ASSETGVVNTEAF

d_gene: .
v_gene: TRBV5-6
j_gene: TRBJ2-7
CDR3aa: ASSLGVGTSYEQY

d_gene: TRBD2
v_gene: TRBV7-8
j_gene: TRBJ2-4
CDR3aa: ASSLGRFLAGGPGAKNIQY

d_gene: TRBD2
v_gene: TRBV6-5
j_gene: TRBJ2-7
CDR3aa: ASSYSGRTGEQY

d_gene: .
v_gene: TRBV10-3
j_gene: TRBJ1-5
CDR3aa: AISDRDDGQPQH

d_gene: TRBD1
v_gene: TRBV5-1
j_gene: TRBJ1-2
CDR3aa: ASSLQGGTGIYGYT

d_gene: .
v_gene: TRBV30
j_gene: TRBJ2-5
CDR3aa: AWGLGETQY

d_gene: .
v_gene: TRBV27
j_gene: TRBJ2-7
CDR3aa: ASSLGQGFGEQY

d_gene: .
v_gene: TRBV7-9
j_gene: TRBJ1-5
CDR3aa: ASSSYVGSLNQPQH

d_gene: .
v_gene: TRBV5-6
j_gene: TRBJ2-1
CDR3aa: ASSSMTLASINEQF

d_gene: .
v_gene: TRBV2
j_gene: TRBJ1-1
CDR3aa: ASRQPGALNTEAF

d_gene: TRBD1
v_gene: TRBV2
j_gene: TRBJ1-1
CDR3aa: ASRDRINTEAF

d_gene: TRBD2
v_gene: TRBV12-3/TRBV12-4
j_gene: TRBJ2-4
CDR3aa: ASSGRGWVVY

d_gene: TRBD2
v_gene: TRBV19
j_gene: TRBJ2-7
CDR3aa: DERGPYEQY

d_gene: TRBD2
v_gene: TRBV29-1
j_gene: TRBJ2-7
CDR3aa: SVKTSAAYEQY

d_gene: .
v_gene: TRBV6-5
j_gene: TRBJ2-7
CDR3aa: ASSYSVQSYEQY

d_gene: .
v_gene: TRBV3-1/TRBV3-2
j_gene: TRBJ1-1
CDR3aa: ASSQDSGGTEAF

d_gene: TRBD2
v_gene: TRBV6-5
j_gene: TRBJ2-7
CDR3aa: ASSYGLAAEQY

d_gene: .
v_gene: TRBV9
j_gene: TRBJ1-1
CDR3aa: ASSRSGMNTEAF

d_gene: TRBD2
v_gene: TRBV7-2
j_gene: TRBJ2-5
CDR3aa: ASSFSGGGETQY

d_gene: .
v_gene: TRBV12-3/TRBV12-4
j_gene: TRBJ1-2
CDR3aa: ASSLPGRGYT

d_gene: .
v_gene: TRBV30
j_gene: TRBJ1-2
CDR3aa: AWSRGDPDGYT

d_gene: .
v_gene: TRBV7-9
j_gene: TRBJ1-4
CDR3aa: ASSPKRRLQGEKLF

d_gene: TRBD1
v_gene: TRBV10-2
j_gene: TRBJ1-1
CDR3aa: ASTTTGRANTEAF

d_gene: .
v_gene: TRBV27
j_gene: TRBJ2-7
CDR3aa: ASSLVGRAHEQY

d_gene: TRBD1
v_gene: TRBV7-9
j_gene: TRBJ1-6
CDR3aa: ASSLDSGTAI

d_gene: .
v_gene: TRBV7-9
j_gene: TRBJ1-1
CDR3aa: ASSLAENTEAF

d_gene: TRBD1
v_gene: TRBV4-2
j_gene: TRBJ1-2
CDR3aa: ASSPTGGVGYGYT

d_gene: .
v_gene: TRBV5-4
j_gene: TRBJ2-7
CDR3aa: ASSLEAGSEQY